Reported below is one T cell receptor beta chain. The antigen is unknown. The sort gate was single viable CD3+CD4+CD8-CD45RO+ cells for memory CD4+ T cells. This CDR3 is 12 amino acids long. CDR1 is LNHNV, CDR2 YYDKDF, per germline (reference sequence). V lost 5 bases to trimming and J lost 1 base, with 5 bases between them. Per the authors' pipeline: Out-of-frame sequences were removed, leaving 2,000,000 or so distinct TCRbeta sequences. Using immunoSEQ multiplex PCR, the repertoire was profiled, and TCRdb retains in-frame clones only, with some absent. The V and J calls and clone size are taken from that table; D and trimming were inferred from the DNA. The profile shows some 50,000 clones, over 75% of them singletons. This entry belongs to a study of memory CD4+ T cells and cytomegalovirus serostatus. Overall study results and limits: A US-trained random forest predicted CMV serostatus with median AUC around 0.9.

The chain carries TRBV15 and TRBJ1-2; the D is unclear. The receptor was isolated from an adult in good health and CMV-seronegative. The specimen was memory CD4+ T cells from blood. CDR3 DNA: TGTGCCACCAGCGAGCTTAACTATGGCTACACCTTC. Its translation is CATSELNYGYTF.